This T cell receptor (beta chain) was recovered during a study of shared clonotypes between healthy human individuals (dated by TCRdb to the early 2020s). Describing the broader study: A couple of women and a few men aged 18 to 49 years were included in the cohort. For each donor, CD4 naive and CD4 memory were each run on three plates, CD8 naive on two plates, and CD8 memory on one plate. To estimate repertoire size and how much clonotypes are shared between individuals, the study performed deep sequencing of blood TCR repertoires from a few healthy adults. To increase sequencing depth and limit assay-specific biases, different laboratories used diverse techniques to prepare libraries and sequence TCR repertoires. Leukapheresis yielded between about 0.9 and 10 billion PBMCs per donor.

In this sample, this clone turned up once. Its antigen remains undetermined. No base quality values were provided; no much bigger clone lies one nucleotide off. TCR CDR3 regions were amplified from genomic DNA by multiplex PCR using the deep immunoSEQ assay. Extracted genomic DNA from each cell subset was distributed evenly across all wells of several immunoSEQ 96-well plates, and each plate was treated as a replicate. For sorted subsets, approximately 190 ng of genomic DNA, equivalent to 25,000 to 35,000 T cell genomes, went into each replicate PCR. Purified libraries were measured with a Qubit 3.0 fluorometer, size-checked on a Bioanalyzer 2100, and measured again with the KAPA Library Quantification kit. Every immunoSEQ 96-well plate was sequenced on a separate single-read 150-cycle Illumina NextSeq 550 flow cell. Under the source paper's analysis protocol: Because the immunoSEQ output held only junctional sequences and lacked quality scores, the filtering could not match the filtering applied to full-length reads. Sequences were annotated with PyIR, a Python wrapper for IgBLAST v1.9, and V/J genes and CDR3 were assigned using IMGT germline references. Reads with weak V/J assignments (E-value above 1e-6), missing CDR3, stop codons, out-of-frame junctions, or ambiguous translated residues were removed. V3J clonotypes were defined as sequences sharing the same inferred V gene, J gene, and CDR3 amino acid sequence. The percentage overlap between two repertoires was calculated by dividing the number of shared unique clonotypes by the size of the smaller repertoire. Three approaches were used to assess repertoire richness: RTK rarefaction, the Chao1 estimator, and Recon v2.1 estimates of unobserved clonotypes. Generation probabilities for all TCRbeta clonotypes obtained by the gDNA method from a few donors were computed using OLGA. This is the immuneACCESS table as TCRdb keeps it, with only in-frame sequences that have V and J called. A part of the clones is gone; compared with another copy, unresolved V genes explain less than half, and the rest is unexplained. From that table come the V and J calls and clone size; the DNA was used to work out D and trimming. The sample yields some 2.4 million clones; 80% to 95% were counted once. Jointly, the top ten make up 0.35% to 0.45% of the sample.

The V end gives up 2 bases and the J end 0 bases, leaving 13 bases in the junction not matched to a gene. Sequences MDHEN (CDR1) and SYDVKM (CDR2) are obtained from the germline V gene. The CDR3 goes from the cysteine to the phenylalanine over 20 residues. This entry keeps only the CDR3 DNA: 60 bases, framed from base 1. The donors were healthy, HIV-negative adults with no recently reported acute infections or vaccinations. All donors were Caucasian adults living in Nashville, Tennessee, USA. Magnetic negative selection was used to enrich CD4+ T cells, after which naive cells were positively selected on CD45RA and the negative fraction became the memory subset. Blood was obtained by leukapheresis, after which PBMCs were separated by Ficoll-Histopaque density gradient centrifugation and cryopreserved in liquid nitrogen vapor phase. Analytical flow cytometry was used to check the purity and quantity of each magnetically sorted T cell population. Genomic DNA was isolated from each sorted fraction and quantified by UV absorbance on a Nanodrop 2000c.

General findings and caveats noted by the study authors: Naive subsets generally had larger estimated clonotype richness than memory subsets. Rarefaction of sorted-subset datasets indicated incomplete sequencing despite the large sequencing depth. Across a handful of donors, roughly 5.1% of naive CD4, more than 3% of naive CD8, 2% to 2.5% of memory CD4, and approximately 0.42% of memory CD8 clonotypes were shared. The small number of donors limited the genetic and exposure-history diversity represented. Sampling was limited to blood, and TCR repertoires in tissue likely differ from TCR repertoires in blood. Compared with non-shared clonotypes, clonotypes shared by all four sorted-subset donors had higher generation probabilities. Pairwise subsampling led to the expectation that sequencing depth would affect the degree of clonotype sharing among donors.

Sequences were obtained from naive CD4+ T cells from PBMCs. Sample cell subset or site, as interpreted from the label and publication: CD45RA+ positively selected. The chain is assembled from TRBV28 and TRBJ2-1; 10 of the junction bases match TRBD2. This TCR was sampled from a man aged 18 to 30 in good health. Some clones in this sample may be carry-over from other donors' samples. The DNA sequence is as follows: TGTGCCAGCAGTTTAGAGTTTCGGTTAGCTAGCGGGAGCTCCTACAATGAGCAGTTCTTC. Its product reads: CASSLEFRLASGSSYNEQFF.